This TCR beta chain was found in a study of immune cell composition in non-small cell lung cancer. Study background: Lung adenocarcinoma or squamous carcinoma made up most tumours. Whole-study findings and limits: Overall clonality, unlike maximal tumour-associated clone frequency, did not predict TIL reactivity. Top 10 clone scores and clonality were higher in squamous than adenocarcinoma.

As for this clone: Its antigen is not identified.

The CDR3 has 14 residues. Germline V gene lookup returns CDR1 SGHAT and CDR2 FQNNGV. V was pared by 3 bases and J by 10 bases, with 3 bases of the junction left unmatched. Data came from immunoSEQ multiplex PCR; TCRdb stores just in-frame clones and leaves some out. Found here are about 10,000 clones, roughly two thirds of them singletons; the top ten hold approximately 10%. V gene TRBV11-2 combines with J gene TRBJ1-6, with TRBD1 matching over 10 bases. The clonotype was recovered from a human donor with non-small cell lung cancer. Specimen: lung tumor tissue. The CDR3 protein is CASSLGQGHSPLHF. DNA for the CDR3: TGTGCCAGCAGCTTGGGACAGGGGCACTCACCCCTCCACTTT.